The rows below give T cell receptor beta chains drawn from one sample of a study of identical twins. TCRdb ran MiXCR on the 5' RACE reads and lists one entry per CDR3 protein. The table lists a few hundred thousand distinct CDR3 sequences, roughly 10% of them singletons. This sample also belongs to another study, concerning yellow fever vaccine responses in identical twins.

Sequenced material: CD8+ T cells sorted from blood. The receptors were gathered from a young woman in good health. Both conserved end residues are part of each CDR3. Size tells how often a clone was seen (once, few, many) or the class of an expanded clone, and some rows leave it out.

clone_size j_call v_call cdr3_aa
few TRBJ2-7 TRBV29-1 CSVIGGIVYEQYF
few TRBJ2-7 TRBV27 CASSLRGFYYEQYF
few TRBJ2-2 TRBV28 CASSSPGLAGVTGELFF
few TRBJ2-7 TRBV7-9 CASSKDLVGEQYF
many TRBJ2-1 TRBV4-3 CANSQRAGYNEQFF
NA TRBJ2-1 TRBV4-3 CASSQDRAGAANEQFF
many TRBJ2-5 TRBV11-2 CASSLVSLYQETQYF
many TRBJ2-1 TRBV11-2 CASSLSSGAYNEQFF
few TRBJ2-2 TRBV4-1 CASSQAESTGELFF
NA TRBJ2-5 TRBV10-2 CASSDPEYQETQYF
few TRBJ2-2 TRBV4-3 CASSASVLNTGELFF
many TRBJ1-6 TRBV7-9 CASSVQHSPLHF
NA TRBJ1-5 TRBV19 CASMAGTGGNQPQHF
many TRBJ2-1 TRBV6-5 CASSYWTGDNEQFF
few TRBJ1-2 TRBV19 CASLQGFNYTF
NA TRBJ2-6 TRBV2 CASGRRDSGANVLTF
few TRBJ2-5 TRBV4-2 CASSRTEGNIQETQYF
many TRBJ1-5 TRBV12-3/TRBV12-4 CASSLTGMSNQPQHF
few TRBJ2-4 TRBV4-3 CASSQDSSRNIQYF
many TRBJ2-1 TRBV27 CASSYRQGREQFF
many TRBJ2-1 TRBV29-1 CSVGQGAKVINEQFF
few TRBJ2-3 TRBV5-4 CASTDRRGGNTDTQYF
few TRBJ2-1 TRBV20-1 CSARDAIAGPLNEQFF
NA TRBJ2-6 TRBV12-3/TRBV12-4 CTSCLAREGPSGANVLTF
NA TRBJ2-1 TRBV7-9 CASSSPSSKVSYNEQFF
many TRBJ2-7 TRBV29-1 CSVRSREFYEQYF
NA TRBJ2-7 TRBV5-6 CASSLERAREQYF
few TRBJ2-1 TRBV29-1 CSVLAGYEQFF
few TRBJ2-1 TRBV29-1 CSVVAEFDEQFF
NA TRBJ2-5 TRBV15 CATSSLVGLAGETQYF
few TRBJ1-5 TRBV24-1 CATQAGARNQPQHF
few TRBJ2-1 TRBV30 CALDAGENEQFF
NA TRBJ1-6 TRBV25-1 CASTEINSPLHF
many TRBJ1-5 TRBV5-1 CASSLGQNQPQHF
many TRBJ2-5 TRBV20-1 CSARDRDRVRETQYF
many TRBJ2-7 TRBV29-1 CSITGDSYEQYF
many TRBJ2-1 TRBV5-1 CASSPLFGGDEQFF
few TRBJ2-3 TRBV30 CAWSADTDTQYF
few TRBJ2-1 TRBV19 CASSHSSGGTYNEQFF
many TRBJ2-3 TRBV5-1 CASRPGPTTDTQYF
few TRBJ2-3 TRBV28 CASSLGGASDTQYF
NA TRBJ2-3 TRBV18 CASSPPGRLDAIDTQYF
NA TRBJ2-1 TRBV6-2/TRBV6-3 CASSYGYGSYNEQFF
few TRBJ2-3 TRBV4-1 CASSRKKVYPSTDTQYF
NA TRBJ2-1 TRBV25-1 CASSDLGLTNEQFF
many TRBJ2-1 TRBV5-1 CASSLTSGGNNEQFF
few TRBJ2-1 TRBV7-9 CVGKRRDNEQFF
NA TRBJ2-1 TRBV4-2 CASSQDTGVDEQFF
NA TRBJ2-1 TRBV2 CASSDPSGLADEQFF
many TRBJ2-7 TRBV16 CASSQSGQGFEQYF